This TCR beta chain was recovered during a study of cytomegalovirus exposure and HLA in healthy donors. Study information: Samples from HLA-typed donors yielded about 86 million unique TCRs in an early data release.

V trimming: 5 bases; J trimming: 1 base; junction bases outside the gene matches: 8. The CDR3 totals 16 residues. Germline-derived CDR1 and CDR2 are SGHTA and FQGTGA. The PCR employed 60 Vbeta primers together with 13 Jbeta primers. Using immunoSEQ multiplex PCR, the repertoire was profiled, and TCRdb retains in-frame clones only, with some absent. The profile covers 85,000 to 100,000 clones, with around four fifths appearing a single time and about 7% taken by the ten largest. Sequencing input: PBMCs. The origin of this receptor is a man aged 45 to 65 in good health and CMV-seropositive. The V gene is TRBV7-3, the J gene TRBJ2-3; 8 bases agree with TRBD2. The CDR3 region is CASSPIAGIGTDTQYF. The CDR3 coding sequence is TGTGCCAGCAGCCCGATAGCGGGGATCGGCACAGATACGCAGTATTTT.